The rows below give T cell receptor beta chains drawn from one sample of a study of shared clonotypes between healthy human individuals. The protocol was immunoSEQ multiplex PCR, while the TCRdb copy is restricted to in-frame clones and leaves out a portion. The sample has under 650,000 clones, approximately 95% seen once; the top ten hold under 0.06%. Sequenced: naive CD4+ T cells sorted from blood. The receptor source for this set is a woman aged 25 to 39 in good health. Both conserved end residues are part of each CDR3. The order of the fields is J gene, D gene, V gene, CDR3 protein. D genes are given only for firm matches.

>TRBJ1-2|.|TRBV30
CAWTEKGNPNYGYTF
>TRBJ2-7|TRBD1|TRBV28
CASSLYAGQGVYEQYF
>TRBJ1-2|.|TRBV5-4
CASSFPDSNYGYTF
>TRBJ2-5|.|TRBV11-2
CASSFRGETQYF
>TRBJ2-1|.|TRBV5-4
CASSYGTRDEQFF
>TRBJ2-7|TRBD2|TRBV27
CASSLGASGYYEQYF
>TRBJ2-2|TRBD1|TRBV27
CASSTETGGVTGELFF
>TRBJ1-1|.|TRBV27
CASSLGGWVTEAFF
>TRBJ2-7|.|TRBV28
CATKDRPKSWGSHLTYEQYF
>TRBJ1-1|.|TRBV19
CASSPSTAGTEAFF
>TRBJ2-1|.|TRBV7-9
CASDGPSSYNEQFF
>TRBJ2-5|.|TRBV28
CASSLAGVGRETQYF
>TRBJ2-3|.|TRBV29-1
CSVGGKSSTDTQYF
>TRBJ2-1|.|TRBV18
CASSDLKRVNEQFF
>TRBJ2-7|TRBD2|TRBV10-2
CASSDASTSGLIYEQYF
>TRBJ2-1|TRBD1|TRBV5-4
CASSPDRGGEQFF
>TRBJ2-4|TRBD2|TRBV7-9
CASSLGQLADVAKNIQYF
>TRBJ2-5|TRBD1|TRBV20-1
CSADRGETQYF
>TRBJ2-7|.|TRBV19
CASSIRTPPRGYSYEQYF
>TRBJ2-5|TRBD2|TRBV7-9
CASSWLSGAGEQYF
>TRBJ1-2|.|TRBV4-1
CASSQVRGRDYGYTF
>TRBJ2-7|TRBD1|TRBV2
CASIRDRGRYEQYF
>TRBJ2-7|TRBD1|TRBV28
CASSLSGTGSYEQYF